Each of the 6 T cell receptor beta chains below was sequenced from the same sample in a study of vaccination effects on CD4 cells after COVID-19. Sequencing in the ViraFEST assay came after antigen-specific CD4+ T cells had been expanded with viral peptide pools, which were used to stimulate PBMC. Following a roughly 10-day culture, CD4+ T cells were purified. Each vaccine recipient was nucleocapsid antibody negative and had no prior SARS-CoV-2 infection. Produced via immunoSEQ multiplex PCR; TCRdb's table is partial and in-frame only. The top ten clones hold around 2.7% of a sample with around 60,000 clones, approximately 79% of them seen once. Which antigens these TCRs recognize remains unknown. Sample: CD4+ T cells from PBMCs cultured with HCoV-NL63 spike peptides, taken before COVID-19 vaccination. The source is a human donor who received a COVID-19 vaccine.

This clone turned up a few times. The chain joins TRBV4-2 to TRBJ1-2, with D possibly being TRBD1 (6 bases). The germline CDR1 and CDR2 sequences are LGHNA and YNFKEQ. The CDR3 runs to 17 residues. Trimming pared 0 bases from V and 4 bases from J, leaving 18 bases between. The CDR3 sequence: CASSQDGDTEGIYGYTF. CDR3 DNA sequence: TGTGCCAGCAGCCAAGATGGGGACACGGAGGGGATCTATGGCTACACCTTC.

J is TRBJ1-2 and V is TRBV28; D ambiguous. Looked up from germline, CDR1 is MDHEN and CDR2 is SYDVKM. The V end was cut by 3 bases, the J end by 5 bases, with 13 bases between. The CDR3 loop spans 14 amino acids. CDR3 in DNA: TGTGCCAGCAGTTTTTTTCAGCCGCCTTATGGCTACACCTTC. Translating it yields CASSFFQPPYGYTF.

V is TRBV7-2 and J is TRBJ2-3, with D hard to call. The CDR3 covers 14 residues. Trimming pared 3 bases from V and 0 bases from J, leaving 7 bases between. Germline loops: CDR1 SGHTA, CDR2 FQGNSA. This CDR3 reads CASSLWRSTDTQYF. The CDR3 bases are TGTGCCAGCAGCTTGTGGCGGAGCACAGATACGCAGTATTTT.

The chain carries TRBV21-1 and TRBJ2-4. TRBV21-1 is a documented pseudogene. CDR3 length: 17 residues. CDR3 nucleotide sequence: TGTGCCAGCAGCAAAGATGGGAAGTATTGGGGCAAAAACATTCAGTACTTC. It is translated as CASSKDGKYWGKNIQYF.

The CDR3 loop is CASSTTRNQPQHF. CDR3 DNA: TGTGCCAGCAGCACCACTCGGAATCAGCCCCAGCATTTT. The J gene is TRBJ1-5, the V gene TRBV6-5; D uncertain. The germline CDR1 and CDR2 sequences are MNHEY and SVGAGI. V was trimmed by 6 bases and J by 4 bases, leaving 10 bases between them. This CDR3 has 13 amino acids.

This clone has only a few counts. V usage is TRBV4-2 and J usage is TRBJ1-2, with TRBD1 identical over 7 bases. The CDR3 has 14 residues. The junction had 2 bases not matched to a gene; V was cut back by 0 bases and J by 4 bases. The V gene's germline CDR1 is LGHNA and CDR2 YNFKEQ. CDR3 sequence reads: CASSQDAGGYGYTF. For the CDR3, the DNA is TGTGCCAGCAGCCAAGATGCAGGGGGCTATGGCTACACCTTC.